This T cell receptor (beta chain) originates from a study of cytomegalovirus exposure and HLA in healthy donors. 60 Vbeta and 13 Jbeta primers were used in PCR. The assay was immunoSEQ multiplex PCR, and TCRdb's table has in-frame clones only and misses some. The sample consists of some 120,000 clones, roughly two thirds of them appearing once. The clonotype was recovered from a man aged 25-45 years in good health and CMV-seropositive. The sequenced sample was PBMCs.

The CDR3 coding sequence is TGTGCCAGCAGCCGCGTAGGGGCAGGGGACTACGAGCAGTACTTC. This gives the protein CASSRVGAGDYEQYF. The chain has TRBV28 and TRBJ2-7, with D possibly being TRBD1 (6 bases). CDR3 size: 15 residues. Looked up from germline, CDR1 is MDHEN and CDR2 is SYDVKM. V gave up 6 bases and J gave up 3 bases, with 18 bases separating them.